The 13 T cell receptor beta chains below were found in one sample sequenced in a study of cytomegalovirus exposure and HLA in healthy donors (dated by TCRdb to between 2016 and 2019). Library creation used the immunoSEQ multiplex PCR assay. The multiplex PCR relied on a mix of 60 forward primers for TCR Vbeta segments and 13 reverse primers for TCR Jbeta segments. The source is immuneACCESS, and TCRdb retained only in-frame sequences with V and J called. Part of the clones is not carried over; for the studies checked, unresolved V genes explain less than half of this, and the remainder is unexplained. The sample table contains around 210,000 clones; only one count was recorded for roughly 78% of them. About 0.45% of the sample is held by the ten biggest clonotypes. Material for sequencing was PBMCs. Source of these receptors: a boy between 5 and 17 years old in good health and CMV-seronegative.

The V gene is TRBV5-1, the J gene TRBJ2-7; TRBD2 matches 14 bases. There are 14 residues in the CDR3. The germline V gene has CDR1 SGHRS and CDR2 YFSETQ. The trim removed 7 bases at V and 7 bases at J, leaving 7 bases unmatched. CDR3 sequence reads: CASGGTSGSCEQYF. The CDR3 DNA reads as TGCGCCAGCGGTGGGACTAGCGGGAGTTGTGAGCAGTACTTC.

The V call is TRBV11-3, the J call TRBJ2-7, with D tentatively TRBD2 (6 bases). Germline assignment: CDR1 SGHNT and CDR2 YENEEA. The CDR3 length is 14 residues. V lost 5 bases and J 1 base, leaving 12 bases between the germline ends. The chain's CDR3 is CASSATGESYEQYF. Written as DNA, the CDR3 is TGTGCCAGCAGCGCCACGGGAGAATCCTACGAGCAGTACTTC.

A few counts support this clone. The chain combines TRBV27 with TRBJ2-7; no clear D. Germline V gene lookup returns CDR1 MNHEY and CDR2 SMNVEV (reference sequence). Trimming took 8 bases from V and 2 from J, leaving 4 bases between them. The CDR3 is 10 amino acids. CDR3 region: CASGTYEQYF. CDR3 in DNA: TGTGCCAGCGGCACCTACGAGCAGTACTTC.

The chain uses TRBV19 and TRBJ2-4, with D possibly being TRBD1 (7 bases). The CDR3 sequence is 14 residues long. The germline CDR1 and CDR2 sequences are LNHDA and SQIVND (reference sequence). V lost 4 bases, J lost 3 bases, and 10 bases lay in between. This CDR3 reads CASSSRGDKNIQYF. The DNA for the CDR3 is TGTGCCAGTAGTAGCAGGGGGGACAAAAACATTCAGTACTTC.

The chain combines TRBV5-1 with TRBJ2-1; 12 bases are shared with TRBD2. Unmatched junction bases numbered 5, after V lost 2 bases and J lost 8 bases. The CDR3 runs 15 residues. CDR1 SGHRS and CDR2 YFSETQ come from the germline V gene. The CDR3 region has the DNA TGCGCCAGCAGCTTAGAGCTAGCGGGGGGGGATGAGCAGTTCTTC. Amino acids: CASSLELAGGDEQFF. Full variable domain (outside the CDR3, taken from reference TRBV5-1 and TRBJ2-1): KAGVTQTPRYLIKTRGQQVTLSCSPISGHRSVSWYQQTPGQGLQFLFEYFSETQRNKGNFPGRFSGRQFSNSRSEMNVSTLELGDSALYLCASSLELAGGDEQFFGPGTRLTVL.

This clone was recorded only once. This chain uses TRBV30 with TRBJ1-1; D gene uncertain. Germline V gene lookup returns CDR1 GTSNPN and CDR2 SVGIG (reference sequence). This CDR3 has 16 residues. The ends were cut back, 0 bases at V and 3 bases at J, with 17 bases in the middle. The chain's CDR3 is CAWSVLRGRWDTEAFF. CDR3 sequence (DNA): TGTGCCTGGAGTGTGCTTCGTGGCAGGTGGGACACTGAAGCTTTCTTT.

The V call is TRBV5-4, the J call TRBJ2-7, with D possibly being TRBD1 (6 bases). Trimming took 4 bases from V and 2 from J, leaving 16 bases between them. The CDR3 consists of 15 residues. CDR1 and CDR2 from the germline V gene are SGHNT and YYREEE (reference sequence). The CDR3 is CASSTRSGHPYEQYF. CDR3 coding DNA: TGTGCCAGCAGCACCCGATCGGGACACCCCTACGAGCAGTACTTC.

The chain links TRBV29-1 to TRBJ1-5; the D gene is possibly TRBD1 (6 bases). The CDR3 has 13 amino acids. V lost 7 bases and J 5 bases, leaving 15 bases between the germline ends. Germline V gene sequence: CDR1 SQVTM, CDR2 ANQGSEA. The CDR3 protein is CSGGAGADQPQHF. Here the CDR3 DNA reads TGCAGCGGGGGAGCGGGGGCTGATCAGCCCCAGCATTTT.

The V gene is TRBV19, the J gene TRBJ1-2; D unresolved. Germline V gene data show CDR1 as LNHDA and CDR2 as SQIVND (reference sequence). The CDR3 sequence is 15 residues long. V dropped 3 bases and J dropped 1 base, with 12 bases sitting between them. The CDR3, as DNA: TGTGCCAGTAGTATGGGAGCTAGTTTTAACTATGGCTACACCTTC. The encoded protein is CASSMGASFNYGYTF.

This rearrangement joins TRBV7-6 to TRBJ2-1; unclear D gene. CDR3 length: 11 residues. Between the trimmed V and J ends, which lost 5 bases and 8 bases, there was a span of 7 bases. CDR1 is SGHVS, CDR2 FNYEAQ, per germline. The CDR3 spells CASSPVDEQFF. The CDR3 region has the DNA TGTGCCAGCAGCCCAGTTGATGAGCAGTTCTTC.

V gene TRBV5-6 combines with J gene TRBJ1-1; D ambiguous. Germline CDR1 and CDR2: SGHDT and YYEEEE. The CDR3 sequence is 14 residues long. V lost 6 bases to trimming and J lost 1 base, with 13 bases between them. The CDR3 region has the DNA TGTGCCAGCACCCCACACAATCCGAACACTGAAGCTTTCTTT. This sequence encodes CASTPHNPNTEAFF.

This clone was detected only a few times. J is TRBJ1-1 and V is TRBV6-1; 8 nucleotides agree with TRBD1. Germline V lookup: CDR1 MNHNS, CDR2 SASEGT. The CDR3 is 15 amino acids. Losses at the gene ends were 6 bases for V and 1 base for J; bases not matched to a gene: 7. The CDR3 protein is CASRSGQGGNTEAFF. The CDR3 nucleotides are TGTGCCAGCAGATCCGGACAGGGCGGGAACACTGAAGCTTTCTTT.

The V and J genes are TRBV27 and TRBJ2-3; maybe TRBD1 (5 bases). Trimming took 0 bases from V and 2 from J, leaving 15 bases between them. This CDR3 comprises 17 residues. Germline V gene lookup returns CDR1 MNHEY and CDR2 SMNVEV (reference sequence). The CDR3 spells CASSLSSPGLFTDTQYF. The CDR3 DNA reads as TGTGCCAGCAGTTTATCGAGCCCAGGGCTATTCACAGATACGCAGTATTTT.